Listed below are T cell receptor beta chains from one sample, sequenced in a study of T cell responses to AZD1222 COVID-19 vaccine. Assay: immunoSEQ multiplex PCR; the TCRdb copy retains only in-frame clones and omits some. The sample gives 95,000 to 150,000 clones, about 90% of which show up once; approximately 1% is in the top ten. The sequencing here drew on peripheral blood, taken on day 0 of AZD1222 vaccination. The receptors stem from an adult in good health. CDR3s include the opening cysteine and the closing phenylalanine or tryptophan. Each record gives: J gene, D gene, clone size, V gene, CDR3 DNA, CDR3 protein. The D gene is left open where the match is weak. Only some rows state a clone size, as once, few, many or a class for expanded clones.

>TRBJ1-4|TRBD1|.|TRBV5-1
TGCGCCAGCAGCTTAGGGACAGGGTCAAATGAAAAACTGTTTTTT
CASSLGTGSNEKLFF
>TRBJ1-4|.|.|TRBV3-1/TRBV3-2
TGTGCCAGCAGCCAAGCCAGTTCCGGCAGGTCGAATGAAAAACTGTTTTTT
CASSQASSGRSNEKLFF
>TRBJ2-5|.|.|TRBV7-3
TGTGCCAGCAGCTTTGGATTTTCCGAGACCCAGTACTTC
CASSFGFSETQYF
>TRBJ1-1|.|.|TRBV6-5
TGTGCCAGCTACCGGAGCTTAAACACTGAAGCTTTCTTT
CASYRSLNTEAFF
>TRBJ2-2|.|.|TRBV5-1
TGCGCCAGCAGCTCCAGGGGGGCGAGCACCGGGGAGCTGTTTTTT
CASSSRGASTGELFF
>TRBJ1-4|.|.|TRBV25-1
TGTGCCAGCAGTGAGGCGGGCCTCGGGGAAAAACTGTTTTTT
CASSEAGLGEKLFF
>TRBJ1-3|.|once|TRBV25-1
TGTGCCAGCAGTACAGGGTCTGGAAACACCATATATTTT
CASSTGSGNTIYF
>TRBJ2-1|.|.|TRBV19
TGTGCCAGTAGTTCGACGTTGACGGCCCCCCGCAAGCAGTTCTTC
CASSSTLTAPRKQFF
>TRBJ2-7|TRBD2|.|TRBV3-1/TRBV3-2
TGTGCCAGCAGCCAGGCTAGCGGATCCTACGAGCAGTACTTC
CASSQASGSYEQYF
>TRBJ2-3|.|.|TRBV19
TGTGCCAGTAAGGGAACACCGGGGGTTAAGAGCACAGATACGCAGTATTTT
CASKGTPGVKSTDTQYF
>TRBJ1-4|TRBD1|.|TRBV6-5
TGTGCCAGCAGAAAACAGGGGGCTTATGAAAAACTGTTTTTT
CASRKQGAYEKLFF
>TRBJ2-3|TRBD2|.|TRBV12-3/TRBV12-4
TGTGCCAGCAGTTTGATAGCGGGAGTGGCGCAGTATTTT
CASSLIAGVAQYF
>TRBJ2-2|.|.|TRBV5-1
TGCGCCAGCAGCTTGTGGGTCATACCCAACACCGGGGAGCTGTTTTTT
CASSLWVIPNTGELFF
>TRBJ2-1|TRBD2|.|TRBV5-4
TGTGCCAGCAGCGACGGGACTAGCGGGATCCCCCCTTTTGAGCAGTTCTTC
CASSDGTSGIPPFEQFF
>TRBJ1-1|.|.|TRBV21-1
TGTGCCAGCAGCACCAATTCGGGGGACAGGATGAACACTGAAGCTTTCTTT
CASSTNSGDRMNTEAFF
>TRBJ1-1|.|.|TRBV27
TGTGCCAGCAGTTTATCGGCCCCCCGGGGGTTGAGCACTGAAGCTTTCTTT
CASSLSAPRGLSTEAFF
>TRBJ1-1|TRBD1|.|TRBV7-8
TGTGCCAGCAGCCAAGGTCGACAGGGTAGCACTGAAGCTTTCTTT
CASSQGRQGSTEAFF
>TRBJ1-6|TRBD1|.|TRBV28
TGTGCCAGCAGCCTGCCGTCGGGACAGGGCTCTTCACCCCTCCACTTT
CASSLPSGQGSSPLHF